The clone carrying this T cell receptor (beta chain) was picked up a small number of times. Its target is unknown. J gave up 5 bases and V 5 bases, and 6 bases lay outside the gene matches. Germline assignment: CDR1 SEHNR and CDR2 FQNEAQ (reference sequence). The CDR3 is 14 amino acids. Primers included in the PCR were 60 Vbeta and 13 Jbeta primers. In the original processing: Unique TCR beta chains totaled 65 million to 95 million in a later count, with 8.5 million to 12 million of them shared. The method was immunoSEQ multiplex PCR; TCRdb's version includes in-frame clones alone and lacks a portion of them. The DNA gave D and trimming, while V, J and clone size come from that table. The profile shows 200,000 to 250,000 clones, approximately 80% of them singletons. The data are from a study of cytomegalovirus exposure and HLA in healthy donors. Whole-study results and caveats: Later analysis indicated greater clonal expansion among HLA-associated TCR beta chains than among equally common other chains.

The genes are TRBV7-9 and TRBJ1-5, with 7 positions matching TRBD1. The sequenced material came from PBMCs. This clonotype was obtained from a man in his forties in good health and CMV-seronegative. The CDR3 here is CASSRGGQYQPQHF. Here the CDR3 DNA reads TGTGCCAGCAGCCGAGGGGGACAGTATCAGCCCCAGCATTTT.